The present TCR beta chain was sequenced within a study of PD-1 blockade in mismatch repair-deficient tumors. Overall study findings and caveats: Tumor-resident clones, often undetectable pretreatment in blood, expanded then contracted after pembrolizumab.

Germline V CDR1 and CDR2: SGHKS, YYEKEE (reference sequence). The V end lost 5 bases, the J end lost 4 bases, and 13 bases lay between the germline ends. This CDR3 is 14 amino acids long. All patients were mismatch repair deficient, assessed by either PCR or immunohistochemistry. TCR sequencing covered a few patients who responded to pembrolizumab. Comment on this clone: The antigen is undetermined.

Sequencing was performed with immunoSEQ multiplex PCR; in TCRdb, only in-frame clones are kept and a portion is missing. In the table there are more than 30,000 clones, around 83% of which are singletons. V and J are TRBV5-5 and TRBJ2-1; possibly TRBD1 or TRBD2 for D (5 bases each). The origin of this receptor is an adult with mismatch repair-deficient cancer. The sample consisted of peripheral blood, taken 76 weeks after starting pembrolizumab. CDR3 loop: CASSLTEGYNEQFF. The CDR3 nucleotides are TGTGCCAGCAGTTTAACCGAGGGGTACAATGAGCAGTTCTTC.